The rows below give T cell receptor beta chains drawn from one sample of a study of cytomegalovirus exposure and HLA in healthy donors. Data came from immunoSEQ multiplex PCR; TCRdb stores just in-frame clones and leaves some out. The sample includes under 70,000 clones. Specimen: PBMCs. The receptors originated from a woman aged 18-30 years in good health and CMV-seronegative. Both conserved end residues are part of each CDR3. D genes are given only for firm matches.

j_call d_call v_call cdr3_aa cdr3_nt
TRBJ2-1 NA TRBV18 CATTSYGGTYNEQFF TGTGCCACCACATCCTACGGGGGAACCTACAATGAGCAGTTCTTC
TRBJ2-5 NA TRBV6-1 CASSEAGQAVATQYF TGTGCCAGCAGTGAAGCAGGACAAGCAGTTGCGACCCAGTACTTC
TRBJ2-1 NA TRBV5-1 CASSLAGGTYNEQFF TGCGCCAGCAGCTTGGCGGGGGGCACCTACAATGAGCAGTTCTTC
TRBJ1-2 TRBD1 TRBV15 CATSRELDRVYTF TGTGCCACCAGCAGAGAATTAGACAGGGTCTACACCTTC
TRBJ2-7 TRBD1 TRBV29-1 CSVQRTGTGTYEQYF TGCAGCGTGCAAAGGACCGGGACAGGTACCTACGAGCAGTACTTC
TRBJ2-2 TRBD2 TRBV7-3 CASSLGRDAGELFF TGTGCCAGCAGCCTCGGGAGGGACGCCGGGGAGCTGTTTTTT
TRBJ1-5 NA TRBV4-2 CASSRQASNQPQHF TGTGCCAGCAGCCGACAGGCTAGCAATCAGCCCCAGCATTTT
TRBJ1-1 NA TRBV7-9 CASSLDRDTEAFF TGTGCCAGCAGCTTAGACAGGGACACTGAAGCTTTCTTT
TRBJ2-3 NA TRBV5-6 CASSLVRQTDTQYF TGTGCCAGCAGCTTGGTTCGCCAGACAGATACGCAGTATTTT
TRBJ2-7 NA TRBV29-1 CSAGPRGNPYEQYF TGCAGCGCCGGCCCCCGGGGAAACCCCTACGAGCAGTACTTC
TRBJ2-2 NA TRBV2 CASRFDSAGELFF TGTGCCAGCAGATTTGACTCAGCCGGGGAGCTGTTTTTT
TRBJ2-7 NA TRBV11-3 CASSFPGYEQYF TGTGCCAGCAGCTTCCCCGGCTACGAGCAGTACTTC
TRBJ2-1 TRBD1 TRBV29-1 CSVSGQGDNEQFF TGCAGCGTTTCAGGACAGGGGGACAATGAGCAGTTCTTC
TRBJ1-2 NA TRBV2 CASSVGLSANYGYTF TGTGCCAGCAGTGTGGGCCTTTCGGCTAACTATGGCTACACCTTC
TRBJ1-2 NA TRBV30 CAWSVPGVDGYTF TGTGCCTGGAGTGTACCGGGAGTAGATGGCTACACCTTC
TRBJ2-5 TRBD1 TRBV11-2 CASSRIAQGAARTQYF TGTGCCAGCAGCCGAATTGCGCAGGGGGCTGCACGGACCCAGTACTTC
TRBJ1-2 NA TRBV6-5 CASSYAAGRDYGYTF TGTGCCAGCAGTTACGCGGCAGGGAGGGACTATGGCTACACCTTC
TRBJ2-2 TRBD2 TRBV7-9 CASSLSLAGDGELFF TGTGCCAGCAGCTTATCGCTAGCGGGAGACGGGGAGCTGTTTTTT
TRBJ2-6 NA TRBV5-1 CASSLEGVGANVLTF TGCGCCAGCAGCTTGGAAGGGGTTGGGGCCAACGTCCTGACTTTC
TRBJ2-1 NA TRBV4-1 CASSQVGRVHFTSQFF TGCGCCAGCAGCCAAGTGGGCAGGGTTCACTTCACCTCACAGTTCTTC
TRBJ2-1 TRBD1 TRBV7-7 CASSFPPPVRGRPNEQFF TGTGCCAGCAGCTTCCCACCCCCGGTCAGGGGGCGCCCCAATGAGCAGTTCTTC
TRBJ2-3 TRBD2 TRBV6-1 CASSVLAGIGSDTQYF TGTGCCAGCAGTGTCCTAGCGGGAATTGGTTCGGATACGCAGTATTTT
TRBJ2-7 TRBD1 TRBV19 CATGRTGQGTYEQYF TGTGCCACCGGACGGACGGGACAGGGTACCTACGAGCAGTACTTC
TRBJ1-1 TRBD1 TRBV5-1 CASSLAGGAGNTEAFF TGCGCCAGCAGCTTGGCAGGGGGCGCGGGTAACACTGAAGCTTTCTTT
TRBJ2-7 NA TRBV19 CASSIGERRAYEQYF TGTGCCAGTAGTATAGGGGAGCGTAGAGCCTACGAGCAGTACTTC
TRBJ2-3 TRBD1 TRBV6-1 CASSGGQTSTDTQYF TGTGCCAGCAGTGGGGGACAGACTAGCACAGATACGCAGTATTTT
TRBJ1-4 NA TRBV10-3 CAISVGGEEKLFF TGTGCCATCAGTGTGGGGGGGGAAGAAAAACTGTTTTTT
TRBJ2-7 TRBD2 TRBV7-2 CASSRQITSAYEQYF TGTGCCAGCAGTAGACAGATAACTAGCGCCTACGAGCAGTACTTC
TRBJ2-1 NA TRBV7-9 CASSRYGTQNEQFF TGTGCCAGCAGCCGATACGGGACTCAGAATGAGCAGTTCTTC
TRBJ1-6 TRBD1 TRBV7-8 CASSLRQGFSSPLHF TGTGCCAGCAGCTTACGACAGGGGTTTAGTTCACCCCTCCACTTT
TRBJ2-7 NA TRBV5-1 CASSLEGQGGDEQYF TGCGCCAGCAGCTTGGAAGGGCAGGGCGGAGACGAGCAGTACTTC
TRBJ1-5 TRBD1 TRBV6-1 CASRPTGASNQPQHF TGTGCCAGCAGACCGACAGGGGCGAGCAATCAGCCCCAGCATTTT
TRBJ1-2 NA TRBV5-1 CASSSQGFYGYTF TGCGCCAGCAGCTCACAGGGCTTCTATGGCTACACCTTC
TRBJ1-5 NA TRBV4-2 CASSQVPQGNSNQPQHF TGTGCCAGCAGCCAAGTGCCGCAGGGAAATAGCAATCAGCCCCAGCATTTT
TRBJ1-5 TRBD1 TRBV6-5 CASRRAGGSNQPQHF TGTGCCAGCAGACGGGCAGGGGGCAGCAATCAGCCCCAGCATTTT
TRBJ1-1 NA TRBV29-1 CSGYRGYFDTEAFF TGCAGCGGCTACCGGGGGTATTTTGACACTGAAGCTTTCTTT
TRBJ2-7 NA TRBV19 CASSAIATGHEQYF TGTGCCAGTAGTGCCATTGCAACAGGGCACGAGCAGTACTTC
TRBJ2-7 NA TRBV6-1 CASSEADSTYEQYF TGTGCCAGCAGTGAAGCGGACAGTACCTACGAGCAGTACTTC
TRBJ1-2 NA TRBV5-1 CASSLLRGADGYTF TGCGCCAGCAGCTTGTTACGGGGGGCGGATGGCTACACCTTC
TRBJ1-2 TRBD1 TRBV27 CASSPQGAGGYGYTF TGTGCCAGCAGTCCCCAGGGGGCCGGAGGCTATGGCTACACCTTC
TRBJ1-1 NA TRBV7-9 CASSPNTGNTEAFF TGTGCCAGCAGCCCTAATACTGGGAACACTGAAGCTTTCTTT
TRBJ1-1 TRBD1 TRBV19 CASSIGDRVLKAEAFF TGTGCCAGTAGTATAGGGGACAGGGTTCTGAAGGCTGAAGCTTTCTTT
TRBJ2-7 TRBD2 TRBV5-1 CASSQGLAGAYEQYF TGCGCCAGCAGCCAGGGACTAGCGGGGGCCTACGAGCAGTACTTC
TRBJ1-1 NA TRBV2 CASKRQPNTEAFF TGTGCCAGCAAGAGACAGCCGAACACTGAAGCTTTCTTT
TRBJ2-2 NA TRBV2 CASSELGRNTGELFF TGTGCCAGCAGTGAGCTCGGGAGGAACACCGGGGAGCTGTTTTTT
TRBJ1-5 TRBD1 TRBV5-1 CASSLRQGAQPQHF TGCGCCAGCAGCTTGCGTCAGGGGGCTCAGCCCCAGCATTTT
TRBJ2-7 NA TRBV27 CASSLYSGPQRQYF TGTGCCAGCAGTTTATATAGCGGCCCTCAGAGGCAGTACTTC
TRBJ2-3 NA TRBV18 CARSRQDTQYF TGTGCCAGATCACGACAAGATACGCAGTATTTT
TRBJ2-1 NA TRBV5-1 CASSLGLVNEQFF TGCGCCAGCAGCTTGGGACTTGTCAATGAGCAGTTCTTC
TRBJ1-6 TRBD1 TRBV6-4 CASSDYGTGNSPLHF TGTGCCAGCAGTGACTACGGGACAGGGAATTCACCCCTCCACTTT
TRBJ2-7 NA TRBV18 CASSSIPGFPYEQYF TGTGCCAGCTCATCTATTCCAGGGTTCCCCTACGAGCAGTACTTC
TRBJ2-3 TRBD2 TRBV4-2 CASSQADSGGAYPGPDTQYF TGTGCCAGCAGCCAAGCTGATAGCGGGGGGGCCTACCCGGGGCCAGATACGCAGTATTTT
TRBJ2-5 TRBD1 TRBV6-1 CASSEATGETQYF TGTGCCAGCAGTGAAGCGACAGGGGAGACCCAGTACTTC
TRBJ2-3 NA TRBV7-8 CASSPSIDTQYF TGTGCCAGCAGTCCTAGTATAGATACGCAGTATTTT
TRBJ1-1 TRBD1 TRBV6-5 CASSQGAVTEAFF TGTGCCAGCAGTCAGGGGGCCGTGACTGAAGCTTTCTTT
TRBJ1-2 TRBD1 TRBV6-5 CASSDRGRGYTF TGTGCCAGCAGTGACAGGGGAAGGGGCTACACCTTC